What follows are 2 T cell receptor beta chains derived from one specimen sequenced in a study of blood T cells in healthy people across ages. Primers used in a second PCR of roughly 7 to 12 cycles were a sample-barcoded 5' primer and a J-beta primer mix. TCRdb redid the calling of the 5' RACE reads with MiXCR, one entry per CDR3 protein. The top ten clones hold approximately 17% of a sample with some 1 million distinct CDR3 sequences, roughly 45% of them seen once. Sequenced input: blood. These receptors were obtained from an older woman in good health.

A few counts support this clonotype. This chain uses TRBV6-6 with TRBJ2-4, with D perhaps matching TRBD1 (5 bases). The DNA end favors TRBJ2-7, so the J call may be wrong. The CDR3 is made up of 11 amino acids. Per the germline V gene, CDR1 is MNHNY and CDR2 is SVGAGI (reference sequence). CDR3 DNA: TGTGCCAGCAGCGACAGATCCGAGCAGTACTTC. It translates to CASSDRSEQYF.

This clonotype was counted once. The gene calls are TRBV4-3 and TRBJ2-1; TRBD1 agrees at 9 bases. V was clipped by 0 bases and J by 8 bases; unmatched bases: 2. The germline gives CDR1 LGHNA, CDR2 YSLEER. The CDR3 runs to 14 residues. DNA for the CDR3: TGCGCCAGCAGCCAAGAAGGGACAGGGCATGAGCAGTTCTTC. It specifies CASSQEGTGHEQFF.